This T cell receptor (beta chain) was identified during a study of cytomegalovirus exposure and HLA in healthy donors. A note on this clone: No antigen is known for it.

The study's findings and limits: TCR beta chains numbering more than 150 were designated cytomegalovirus-associated. Later, an analysis showed that TCR beta chains associated with HLA were more clonally expanded than others that were equally common. A classifier reportedly called cytomegalovirus status with high sensitivity and specificity.

V gave up 4 bases and J gave up 0 bases; unmatched junction bases: 7. This CDR3 is 17 amino acids long. 13 Jbeta primers and 60 Vbeta primers were used for the PCR. The assay was immunoSEQ multiplex PCR, and TCRdb's table has in-frame clones only and misses some. The sample has about 180,000 clones, 80% seen once; the top ten hold approximately 6.8%. Each donor was healthy, and each was a bone marrow donor. Sequencing was done on a sample of PBMCs. The V and J genes are TRBV23-1 and TRBJ1-4; 8 nucleotides agree with TRBD1. TRBV23-1 is designated an ORF whose function remains uncertain. The receptor was derived from a man aged 25 to 40 in good health and CMV-seropositive. CDR3 residues: CASSRGQAFTTNEKLFF. Written as DNA, the CDR3 is TGCGCCAGCAGTCGGGGACAGGCTTTTACAACTAATGAAAAACTGTTTTTT.